The 14 T cell receptor beta chains below all came from one sample that was sequenced in a study of human T cells and chemical hapten exposure. TCRdb ran MiXCR on the RACE reads and lists one entry per CDR3 protein. Seen here are more than 150,000 distinct CDR3 sequences, around 30% observed once, and the top ten hold less than 3%. Stated time point: pre-sensitization, week 0. Treatment of the sample: therapeutic diphenylcyclopropenone sensitization with weekly scalp DPC. The sequencing here drew on whole blood, taken in connection with sensitization to the hapten diphenylcyclopropenone (DPC). The receptor set was obtained from a woman younger than 45 with alopecia areata. Some clones in this sample may be carry-over from other donors' samples.

This clonotype has more than one count but fewer than ten. This chain joins TRBV5-1 and TRBJ2-7, with D possibly being TRBD1 (6 bases). This CDR3 region has 14 residues. The germline V gene has CDR1 SGHRS and CDR2 YFSETQ. The ends were cut back, 4 bases at V and 3 bases at J, with 14 bases in the middle. CDR3 DNA sequence: TGCGCCAGCAGCGGGCGGACAGTCCGCTACGAGCAGTACTTC. Amino acid sequence: CASSGRTVRYEQYF. The complete variable domain, with remaining parts taken from reference TRBV5-1 and TRBJ2-7, reads KAGVTQTPRYLIKTRGQQVTLSCSPISGHRSVSWYQQTPGQGLQFLFEYFSETQRNKGNFPGRFSGRQFSNSRSEMNVSTLELGDSALYLCASSGRTVRYEQYFGPGTRLTVT.

The CDR3: CASSGGQGGYGYTF. CDR3 bases: TGTGCCAGCAGTGGAGGACAGGGCGGCTATGGCTACACCTTC. The chain couples TRBV2 to TRBJ1-2, with 8 positions matching TRBD1. Trimming cost V 4 bases and J 4 bases; bases outside gene matches: 5. The CDR3 length is 14 residues. The germline gives CDR1 SNHLY, CDR2 FYNNEI.

This clonotype was detected once. V is TRBV10-3 and J is TRBJ1-2; 8 nucleotides line up with TRBD1. Trimming at V came to 7 bases and at J to 3 bases, leaving 10 bases not matched to a gene. CDR1 is ENHRY and CDR2 is SYGVKD in the germline V gene. This CDR3 has 15 amino acids. For the CDR3, the DNA is TGTGCCATCACCCGAAACAGGGGGGAGGACTATGGCTACACCTTC. Translation gives CAITRNRGEDYGYTF.

The CDR3 is CASSVVSQLNTEAFF. CDR3 bases: TGTGCCAGCAGCGTAGTCAGTCAGTTGAACACTGAAGCTTTCTTT. The chain employs TRBV9 and TRBJ1-1; D is ambiguous. Trimming stripped 0 bases from V and 0 bases from J, with 9 bases between. This CDR3 contains 15 residues. CDR1 and CDR2 from the germline V gene are SGDLS and YYNGEE.

The V and J genes are TRBV9 and TRBJ2-3, with TRBD2 matching 12 bases. The CDR3 loop spans 18 amino acids. The trim removed 0 bases at V and 0 bases at J, leaving 5 bases unmatched. Germline V lookup: CDR1 SGDLS, CDR2 YYNGEE. The CDR3 region has the DNA TGTGCCAGCAGCGTAGCTACTGGACTAGCGGGAAGCACAGATACGCAGTATTTT. This sequence encodes CASSVATGLAGSTDTQYF.

This clonotype has a handful of counts. V usage is TRBV11-2 and J usage is TRBJ1-6; D uncertain. Trimming cost V 5 bases and J 16 bases, with 15 bases left between them. Germline lookup yields CDR1 SGHAT and CDR2 FQNNGV. The CDR3 contains 12 residues. CDR3 residues: CASSPNFGGLHF. Written as DNA, the CDR3 is TGTGCCAGCAGCCCCAATTTCGGTGGGCTCCACTTT.

This clonotype was counted only a few times. This chain joins TRBV5-1 and TRBJ2-1, with TRBD2 identical over 14 bases. The CDR3 sequence is 15 residues long. V was pared by 7 bases and J by 9 bases, with 9 bases of the junction left unmatched. Germline V gene lookup returns CDR1 SGHRS and CDR2 YFSETQ. CDR3 protein: CASRRGLAGAFEQFF. The CDR3 DNA reads as TGCGCCAGCCGACGGGGACTAGCGGGAGCTTTTGAGCAGTTCTTC. The whole variable domain, remainder taken from reference TRBV5-1 and TRBJ2-1, is KAGVTQTPRYLIKTRGQQVTLSCSPISGHRSVSWYQQTPGQGLQFLFEYFSETQRNKGNFPGRFSGRQFSNSRSEMNVSTLELGDSALYLCASRRGLAGAFEQFFGPGTRLTVL.

As for this clonotype: A much larger clone lies one base from this, so it may be a read error. The chain recombines TRBV6-1 with TRBJ1-5, with TRBD1 matching over 7 bases. Per the germline V gene, CDR1 is MNHNS and CDR2 is SASEGT. CDR3 length equals 13 residues. The chain's CDR3 is CASREQTGKPRHF. The CDR3 DNA reads TGTGCCAGCAGGGAGCAGACAGGGAAGCCCCGGCATTTT.

This clonotype was seen only a few times. V and J are TRBV29-1 and TRBJ1-2, with TRBD1 as a possible D gene (5 bases). Trimming removed 3 bases at V and 1 base at J, with 15 bases between. CDR1 is SQVTM, CDR2 ANQGSEA, per germline. The CDR3 consists of 15 residues. The chain's CDR3 is CSVDTGHDFNYGYTF. As DNA, the CDR3 is TGCAGCGTTGATACCGGACACGATTTTAACTATGGCTACACCTTC.

V and J are TRBV5-1 and TRBJ2-1; the D is unclear. Trimming removed 4 bases at V and 2 bases at J, with 7 bases between. Germline V lookup: CDR1 SGHRS, CDR2 YFSETQ. This CDR3 has 13 residues. The CDR3 protein is CASSPRAYNEQFF. As DNA, the CDR3 is TGCGCCAGCAGCCCCCGGGCCTACAATGAGCAGTTCTTC.

The chain joins TRBV6-5 to TRBJ2-7; 10 positions agree with TRBD1. The CDR3 has 14 residues. V trimming: 5 bases; J trimming: 5 bases; junction bases outside the gene matches: 6. In germline, CDR1 is MNHEY, CDR2 SVGAGI. This CDR3 is CASSPGTGDHEQYF. CDR3 coding DNA: TGTGCCAGCAGTCCAGGGACAGGGGACCACGAGCAGTACTTC.

This clonotype was seen more than once but under ten times. The rearrangement joins TRBV7-3 to TRBJ2-6; no firm D call. This CDR3 is 17 amino acids long. V lost 5 bases and J 0 bases, leaving 14 bases between the germline ends. Germline CDR1 reads SGHTA; CDR2 reads FQGTGA. Here the CDR3 reads CASSSRNSNSGANVLTF. DNA for the CDR3: TGTGCCAGCAGCAGTAGGAATAGCAACTCTGGGGCCAACGTCCTGACTTTC.

The V and J genes are TRBV2 and TRBJ2-1, with 10 bases aligning to TRBD2. Germline values: CDR1 SNHLY, CDR2 FYNNEI. CDR3 length equals 14 residues. The V gene end was trimmed by 6 bases and the J gene end by 4 bases; junction bases not matched to a gene: 3. CDR3 residues: CASSVAGGYNEQFF. The CDR3 DNA follows: TGTGCCAGCAGCGTAGCGGGGGGATACAATGAGCAGTTCTTC.

The J gene is TRBJ2-3, the V gene TRBV6-5, with TRBD2 matching 9 bases. V trimming: 0 bases; J trimming: 4 bases; junction bases outside the gene matches: 5. Germline loops: CDR1 MNHEY, CDR2 SVGAGI. The CDR3 is 16 amino acids. As DNA, the CDR3 is TGTGCCAGCAGTTACTCGGCGGGAGGGCCGTCAGATACGCAGTATTTT. It specifies CASSYSAGGPSDTQYF.